This T cell receptor beta chain was obtained from a study of blood T cell repertoires in COVID-19. Overall study context: Nucleic acid was either cDNA or gDNA, and it came from T cells, B-cell-depleted T cells, or PBMCs.

Germline CDR1 and CDR2: MNHEY and SVGAGI. Germline trimming cut 7 bases from V and 3 bases from J; bases unmatched to any gene: 11. This CDR3 comprises 15 residues. Using immunoSEQ multiplex PCR, the repertoire was profiled, and TCRdb retains in-frame clones only, with some absent. Seen here are about 250,000 clones, around 90% observed once, and the top ten hold 0.7% to 0.85%. The specimen was peripheral blood. This sequence joins TRBV6-5 and TRBJ2-7; TRBD1 matches 8 bases. The clonotype comes from a woman aged 25 to 39 with acute or convalescent COVID-19. The CDR3 DNA sequence: TGTGCCAGCAATGGCCCGGGACAGGTCTTCTACGAGCAGTACTTC. Protein: CASNGPGQVFYEQYF.